Shown below are 25 T cell receptor beta chains from a single sample sequenced in a study of blood T cell repertoires in COVID-19. Using immunoSEQ multiplex PCR, the repertoire was profiled, and TCRdb retains in-frame clones only, with some absent. The sample consists of around 320,000 clones, 85% to 90% of them appearing once. Sequencing input: PBMCs or T cells enriched from blood (not recorded which). Receptor source: a woman younger than 35 with acute COVID-19.

CDR3 coding DNA: TGTGCCAGCAGCCAAGAGGGACAGACTTTCGCGCAGTTCTTC. Translated: CASSQEGQTFAQFF. This chain links TRBV3-1 (or the pseudogene TRBV3-2) with TRBJ2-1, with 7 bases aligning to TRBD1. The CDR3 sequence is 14 residues long. CDR1 is LGHDT, CDR2 YNNKEL, per germline (reference sequence). With V trimmed by 0 bases and J by 12 bases, 8 bases remained unmatched.

J is TRBJ2-1 and V is TRBV7-2, with 8 bases aligning to TRBD2. The CDR3 has 17 amino acids. The germline CDR1 and CDR2 sequences are SGHTA and FQGNSA. The ends lost 3 bases at V and 1 base at J; junction bases unmatched: 8. The CDR3 nucleotides read TGTGCCAGCAGCTTCACAAGTAGCGGGATATCCTACAATGAGCAGTTCTTC. It encodes CASSFTSSGISYNEQFF.

The rearrangement joins TRBV6-5 to TRBJ2-7; D call uncertain. The germline CDR1 and CDR2 sequences are MNHEY and SVGAGI. Deletions cut 10 bases from V and 0 bases from J, with 7 bases between. The CDR3 spans 11 residues. DNA for the CDR3: TGTGCCACCCGGTCCTCCTACGAGCAGTACTTC. Its translation: CATRSSYEQYF.

This chain links TRBV28 with TRBJ1-6, with a weak D call TRBD1 (5 bases). Germline CDR1 is MDHEN and CDR2 is SYDVKM. V lost 7 bases, J lost 6 bases, and 13 bases lay in between. The CDR3 contains 14 residues. CDR3 bases: TGTGCCAGCACCTCCCAGGGCGTTAATTCACCCCTCCACTTT. Protein: CASTSQGVNSPLHF.

The rearrangement joins TRBV7-9 to TRBJ2-7; 10 nucleotides agree with TRBD2. CDR3 length: 15 amino acids. V was clipped by 5 bases and J by 6 bases; unmatched bases: 10. Per the germline V gene, CDR1 is SEHNR and CDR2 is FQNEAQ (reference sequence). The chain's CDR3 is CASSLEGLARGEQYF. In DNA form, the CDR3 reads TGTGCCAGCAGCCTAGAGGGACTAGCGAGGGGCGAGCAGTACTTC.

The chain carries TRBV12-2 and TRBJ1-4. TRBV12-2 is annotated as a pseudogene. The CDR3 sequence is 16 residues long. This CDR3 is CASRLGGRHLEEKLFF. CDR3 bases: TGTGCAAGTCGCTTAGGGGGGAGGCACTTGGAAGAAAAACTGTTTTTT.

The V and J genes are TRBV11-3 and TRBJ2-1, with 13 bases matching TRBD2. Germline assignment: CDR1 SGHNT and CDR2 YENEEA. The ends lost 1 base at V and 7 bases at J; junction bases unmatched: 1. CDR3 length equals 15 residues. The CDR3 coding sequence is TGTGCCAGCAGCTTAGGGACTAGCGGGGGTAATGAGCAGTTCTTC. Residues: CASSLGTSGGNEQFF.

The table lists this clone with a few counts. V is TRBV5-1 and J is TRBJ1-5; D is perhaps TRBD1 (5 bases). Germline assignment: CDR1 SGHRS and CDR2 YFSETQ. V was pared by 4 bases and J by 2 bases, with 16 bases between. This CDR3 comprises 16 residues. The CDR3 DNA reads TGCGCCAGCAGCCCCGGGGACTTGGGGGGCAATCAGCCCCAGCATTTT. It codes for CASSPGDLGGNQPQHF.

This chain uses TRBV10-3 with TRBJ1-2, with unresolved D. The germline V and J ends were trimmed by 2 bases and 0 bases, with 13 bases remaining between them. Germline CDR1 is ENHRY and CDR2 is SYGVKD. The CDR3 spans 16 residues. The CDR3 reads CAISEVVPISNYGYTF. The CDR3 bases are TGTGCCATCAGTGAGGTAGTGCCGATTTCTAACTATGGCTACACCTTC.

Only one count was recorded for this clone. J is TRBJ2-7 and V is TRBV20-1; possibly TRBD1 for D (6 bases). From germline, CDR1 is DFQATT and CDR2 SNEGSKA (reference sequence). This CDR3 is built from 12 residues. The ends were cut back, 3 bases at V and 2 bases at J, with 8 bases in the middle. DNA for the CDR3: TGCAGTGCTAGTGGACAGACCTACGAGCAGTACTTC. Its protein is CSASGQTYEQYF.

The CDR3 sequence is CASSLEAARDDEQYF. The CDR3 nucleotides read TGTGCCAGCAGCTTAGAGGCAGCGCGGGATGACGAGCAGTACTTC. The V gene is TRBV7-2, the J gene TRBJ2-7; D might be TRBD2 (6 bases). The CDR3 is 15 amino acids. Germline CDR1 reads SGHTA; CDR2 reads FQGNSA. The V and J ends lost 1 base and 5 bases respectively, with 15 bases between them.

V and J are TRBV6-2 or TRBV6-3 and TRBJ2-7; 9 positions agree with TRBD1. This CDR3 contains 15 residues. The trim removed 3 bases at V and 5 bases at J, leaving 8 bases unmatched. The germline V gene encodes CDR1 MNHEY and CDR2 SVGEGT. This CDR3 reads CASSYPRTGDDEQYF. The DNA of the CDR3 is TGTGCCAGCAGTTATCCTCGGACAGGGGACGACGAGCAGTACTTC.

This chain uses TRBV28 with TRBJ2-5; 8 bases map to TRBD2. CDR3 size: 14 residues. The germline V gene encodes CDR1 MDHEN and CDR2 SYDVKM. With V trimmed by 5 bases and J by 5 bases, 7 bases remained unmatched. The CDR3 reads CASSLWTSRETQYF. CDR3 DNA: TGTGCCAGCAGTCTCTGGACTAGCCGCGAGACCCAGTACTTC.

The rearrangement joins TRBV25-1 to TRBJ2-1, with TRBD2 as a possible D gene (6 bases). The germline V gene encodes CDR1 MGHDK and CDR2 SYGVNS. This CDR3 is 14 amino acids long. V lost 4 bases and J 6 bases, leaving 13 bases between the germline ends. CDR3 sequence: CASSVPGLTNEQFF. The CDR3, as DNA: TGTGCCAGCAGTGTACCGGGACTCACCAATGAGCAGTTCTTC.

The chain is built from TRBV3-1 (or the pseudogene TRBV3-2) and TRBJ2-7; 7 nucleotides align to TRBD1. With V trimmed by 4 bases and J by 6 bases, 9 bases remained unmatched. The CDR3 is 14 residues long. Germline CDR1 and CDR2: LGHDT and YNNKEL (reference sequence). In DNA form, the CDR3 reads TGTGCCAGCAGCCTGGGACAGACGATAGGCGAGCAGTACTTC. Translation: CASSLGQTIGEQYF.

The chain is built from TRBV11-1 and TRBJ1-2; TRBD1 matches 7 bases. V shed 5 bases, J shed 10 bases, and the junction held 16 bases outside the gene matches. Germline V gives CDR1 SGHAT, CDR2 FQDESV (reference sequence). The CDR3 loop spans 15 amino acids. CDR3 DNA: TGTGCCAGCAGCGCGCAGAGGGACAGAAAAACGTCCTACACCTTC. It translates to CASSAQRDRKTSYTF.

CDR3 bases: TGTGCCAGCAGCGGTAGCGGGACCACCTACGAGCAGTACTTC. It translates to CASSGSGTTYEQYF. The V gene is TRBV9, the J gene TRBJ2-7, with 8 bases matching TRBD2. Trimming took 3 bases from V and 2 from J; bases not matched to a gene: 4. In germline, CDR1 is SGDLS, CDR2 YYNGEE. The CDR3 is 14 residues long.

V gene TRBV10-3 combines with J gene TRBJ1-3; perhaps TRBD1 as D (5 bases). Germline CDR1 and CDR2: ENHRY and SYGVKD. This CDR3 is built from 14 residues. The V gene lost 4 bases and the J gene lost 1 base, with 8 bases spanning the gap. The CDR3 bases are TGTGCCATCAGTGCGGGGGGTTCTGGAAACACCATATATTTT. Translation: CAISAGGSGNTIYF.

The V gene is TRBV3-1 (or the pseudogene TRBV3-2), the J gene TRBJ2-7, with TRBD2 identical over 10 bases. V was pared by 4 bases and J by 3 bases, with 12 bases of the junction left unmatched. The CDR3 extends over 17 amino acids. Per germline, CDR1 LGHDT and CDR2 YNNKEL (reference sequence). This CDR3 reads CASSLRGGAGGYYEQYF. The CDR3 DNA follows: TGTGCCAGCAGCCTCCGGGGGGGAGCGGGAGGGTACTACGAGCAGTACTTC.

The chain has TRBV5-8 and TRBJ2-5, with 8 nucleotides matching TRBD2. The J segment lost 5 bases and the V segment lost 2 bases, leaving 14 bases of the junction unmatched. CDR1 and CDR2 from the germline V gene are SGHTS and YDEGEE. This CDR3 is 17 amino acids long. The CDR3 DNA follows: TGTGCCAGCAGCTTAGGACGTCAAGCGGGAGCCCTGGAGACCCAGTACTTC. As protein: CASSLGRQAGALETQYF.

The chain combines TRBV4-1 with TRBJ2-1; 13 positions agree with TRBD2. Germline loops: CDR1 MGHRA, CDR2 YSYEKL. The V gene end was trimmed by 0 bases and the J gene end by 0 bases; junction bases not matched to a gene: 14. The length of the CDR3 is 22 residues. The CDR3 loop is CASSQDVPDKLAGGFSYNEQFF. The CDR3 nucleotides read TGCGCCAGCAGCCAAGATGTGCCTGATAAACTAGCGGGAGGGTTCTCCTACAATGAGCAGTTCTTC.

This rearrangement joins TRBV10-3 to TRBJ2-5; 10 bases are a match to TRBD2. From germline, CDR1 is ENHRY and CDR2 SYGVKD. J was trimmed by 5 bases and V by 0 bases; bases with no gene match: 15. The CDR3 runs to 19 residues. CDR3 coding DNA: TGTGCCATCAGTGAGTCTCTAAGCGGGAGGGCCGGTCTCCAGGAGACCCAGTACTTC. This sequence encodes CAISESLSGRAGLQETQYF.

This chain joins TRBV28 and TRBJ2-7; TRBD1 matches at 7 bases. The length of the CDR3 is 15 residues. Germline loops: CDR1 MDHEN, CDR2 SYDVKM. V trimming: 0 bases; J trimming: 3 bases; junction bases outside the gene matches: 5. The CDR3, as DNA: TGTGCCAGCAGTTTATGGGACAGGACAAACTACGAGCAGTACTTC. Its translation: CASSLWDRTNYEQYF.

The chain recombines TRBV11-2 with TRBJ2-7, with D possibly being TRBD2 (5 bases). Deletions cut 6 bases from V and 4 bases from J, with 22 bases between. Germline V lookup: CDR1 SGHAT, CDR2 FQNNGV. CDR3 size: 16 residues. The CDR3 spells CASSPQRRVIRYEQYF. CDR3 in DNA: TGTGCCAGCAGTCCCCAGCGGAGAGTAATACGTTACGAGCAGTACTTC.

V gene TRBV5-1 combines with J gene TRBJ2-7; TRBD2 aligns across 11 bases. This CDR3 has 17 residues. V trimming: 4 bases; J trimming: 4 bases; junction bases outside the gene matches: 13. CDR1 and CDR2 (germline): SGHRS, YFSETQ. CDR3 sequence (DNA): TGCGCCAGCAGCGGTACTAGCGGGAGCCTCGGAGTGTACGAGCAGTACTTC. This translates into CASSGTSGSLGVYEQYF.